This TCR beta chain was observed in a study of T cells in Graves' hyperthyroidism and ophthalmopathy. Study-wide context: At initial diagnosis, before any treatment had begun, peripheral blood was obtained.

The CDR3 totals 15 residues. The germline V and J ends were trimmed by 0 bases and 6 bases, with 17 bases remaining between them. The germline V gene has CDR1 DFQATT and CDR2 SNEGSKA (reference sequence). Using RNA transcripts as the source, TCR beta CDR3 regions were amplified. In the first-round RT-PCR of the TCR CDR3, the HTBI primer set was used. MiXCR, applied by TCRdb to the multiplex PCR reads, yields one record per CDR3 protein. The table records fewer than 350,000 distinct CDR3 sequences, roughly 18% of them present only once. Sequencing was performed on blood. This chain connects TRBV20-1 to TRBJ2-5; D is tentatively TRBD1 or TRBD2 (5 bases each). The sequence came from a woman between 45 and 60 years old with Graves' hyperthyroidism. The DNA for the CDR3 is TGCAGTGCTAGAGATCGTGAGGGAGAGGGACAGACCCAGTACTTC. Amino acids: CSARDREGEGQTQYF.